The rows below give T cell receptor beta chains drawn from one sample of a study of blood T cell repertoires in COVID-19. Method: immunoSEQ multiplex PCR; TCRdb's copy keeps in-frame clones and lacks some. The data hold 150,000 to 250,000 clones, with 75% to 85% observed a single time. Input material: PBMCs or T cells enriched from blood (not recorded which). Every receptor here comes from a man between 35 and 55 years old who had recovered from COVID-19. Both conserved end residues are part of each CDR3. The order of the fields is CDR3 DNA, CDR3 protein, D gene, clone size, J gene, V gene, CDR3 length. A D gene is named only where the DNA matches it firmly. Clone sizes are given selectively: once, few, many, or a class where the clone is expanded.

TGTGCTAGTGGTTTACCAAACAGGGAAAACACTGAAGCTTTCTTT,CASGLPNRENTEAFF,NA,NA,TRBJ1-1,TRBV12-5,15
TGTGCCAGCAGCCTACTAGCATTTGACAATGAGCAGTTCTTC,CASSLLAFDNEQFF,NA,NA,TRBJ2-1,TRBV11-3,14
TGTGCCAGCAGTTACTCGGGCCCTTATAGCAATCAGCCCCAGCATTTT,CASSYSGPYSNQPQHF,NA,NA,TRBJ1-5,TRBV6-5,16
TGTGCCAGCTCAGGGACATCCAACACCGGGGAGCTGTTTTTT,CASSGTSNTGELFF,NA,NA,TRBJ2-2,TRBV18,14
TGTGCCAGTAGTATAGGGGACAGGGACCATGAAAAACTGTTTTTT,CASSIGDRDHEKLFF,TRBD1,NA,TRBJ1-4,TRBV19,15
TGTGCCAGCAGCGCCCTAGCGGGAGGGCCCCTTAAGACAGATACGCAGTATTTT,CASSALAGGPLKTDTQYF,TRBD2,NA,TRBJ2-3,TRBV9,18
TGTGCCACCAGTGACCGTGGACTAGCGGCCAACAATGAGCAGTTCTTC,CATSDRGLAANNEQFF,TRBD2,NA,TRBJ2-1,TRBV24-1,16
TGTGCCAGCAGCGCGGGGGGCCTGCACAATGAGCAGTTCTTC,CASSAGGLHNEQFF,NA,few,TRBJ2-1,TRBV9,14
TGTGCCAGCAGCACCCAGGAGGCGAACACCGGGGAGCTGTTTTTT,CASSTQEANTGELFF,NA,once,TRBJ2-2,TRBV2,15
TGTGCCAGCAGCTTGGGACTAGAGGCAGATACGCAGTATTTT,CASSLGLEADTQYF,TRBD2,NA,TRBJ2-3,TRBV7-2,14
TGTGCCAGCGCAAGACAGCTCATGAACACTGAAGCTTTCTTT,CASARQLMNTEAFF,NA,NA,TRBJ1-1,TRBV2,14
TGTGCCAGCTCACCACCTGCCCAGAGCACAGATACGCAGTATTTT,CASSPPAQSTDTQYF,NA,NA,TRBJ2-3,TRBV18,15
TGTGCCAGCAGCTGGGGGACAGGGGGCCGGAATGAAAAACTGTTTTTT,CASSWGTGGRNEKLFF,TRBD1,once,TRBJ1-4,TRBV5-6,16
TGTGCCAGCAGCCCGGGACAAGACTATGGCTACACCTTC,CASSPGQDYGYTF,NA,NA,TRBJ1-2,TRBV11-2,13
TGCGCCAGCAGCCTTCCGGGAAATACGCAGTATTTT,CASSLPGNTQYF,NA,NA,TRBJ2-3,TRBV4-3,12
TGCGCCAGCAGCCCAGCGGGAGGCTCCTACAATGAGCAGTTCTTC,CASSPAGGSYNEQFF,TRBD2,NA,TRBJ2-1,TRBV5-1,15
TGTGCCAGCAGTGGGACTAGCGGGAGGGAGTACCAAGAGACCCAGTACTTC,CASSGTSGREYQETQYF,TRBD2,NA,TRBJ2-5,TRBV28,17